This TCR beta chain emerged from a study of shared clonotypes between healthy human individuals. Findings and limits, study-wide: Roughly 4.6% of naive CD4 clonotypes were common to a few donors.

Concerning this clone: Its target is not known.

Trimming removed 6 bases at V and 7 bases at J, with 19 bases between. The CDR3 runs to 14 residues. The germline gives CDR1 SGHAT, CDR2 FQNNGV. Some clones are missing from TCRdb's copy, which holds only in-frame ones; the method was immunoSEQ multiplex PCR. The sample has 450,000 to 700,000 clones; 95% to 96% are singletons. CD45RO-negative CD8 cells positively selected for CCR7 made up the naive population, which excluded terminally differentiated effector memory CD45RA+ cells. The TCR sequence derives from a woman aged 25 to 39 in good health. Sequenced: naive CD8+ T cells sorted from blood. The V and J genes are TRBV11-2 and TRBJ2-7; a weak D match, TRBD1 (6 bases). The CDR3 reads CASRTDTGIGEQYF. Written as DNA, the CDR3 is TGTGCCAGCAGGACTGATACAGGGATAGGGGAGCAGTACTTC.